This T cell receptor (beta chain) emerged from a study of shared clonotypes between healthy human individuals. This CDR3 comprises 14 residues. The germline gives CDR1 SGHRS, CDR2 YFSETQ. Trimming left V 0 bases short and J 4 bases short, with 10 bases between. This table comes from immunoSEQ multiplex PCR, and its TCRdb copy is limited to in-frame clones, with some not included. This sample yields 230,000 or so clones, of which over 60% are seen a single time; approximately 10% belongs to the top ten. This chain uses TRBV5-1 with TRBJ1-2; D gene unclear. Sequenced: memory CD4+ T cells sorted from blood. The subset here: CD45RA-negative fraction. The receptor's source is a man under 40 in good health. CDR3 sequence (DNA): TGCGCCAGCAGCTTGGGCCAAGATGTCTATGGCTACACCTTC. Amino acids: CASSLGQDVYGYTF. The full variable domain, completed using reference TRBV5-1 and TRBJ1-2, is KAGVTQTPRYLIKTRGQQVTLSCSPISGHRSVSWYQQTPGQGLQFLFEYFSETQRNKGNFPGRFSGRQFSNSRSEMNVSTLELGDSALYLCASSLGQDVYGYTFGSGTRLTVV.